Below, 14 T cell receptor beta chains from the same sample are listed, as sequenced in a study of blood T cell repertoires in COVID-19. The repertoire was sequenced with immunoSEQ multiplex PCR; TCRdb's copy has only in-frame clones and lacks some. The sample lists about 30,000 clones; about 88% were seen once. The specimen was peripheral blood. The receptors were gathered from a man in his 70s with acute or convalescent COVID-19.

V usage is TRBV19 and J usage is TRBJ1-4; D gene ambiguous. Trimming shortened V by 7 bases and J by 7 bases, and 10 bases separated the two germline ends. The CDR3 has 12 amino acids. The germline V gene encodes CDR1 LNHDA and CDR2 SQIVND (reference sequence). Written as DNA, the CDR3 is TGTGCCAGTACTAGGATGGGTGAAAAACTGTTTTTT. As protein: CASTRMGEKLFF. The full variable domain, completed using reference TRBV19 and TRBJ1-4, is DGGITQSPKYLFRKEGQNVTLSCEQNLNHDAMYWYRQDPGQGLRLIYYSQIVNDFQKGDIAEGYSVSREKKESFPLTVTSAQKNPTAFYLCASTRMGEKLFFGSGTQLSVL.

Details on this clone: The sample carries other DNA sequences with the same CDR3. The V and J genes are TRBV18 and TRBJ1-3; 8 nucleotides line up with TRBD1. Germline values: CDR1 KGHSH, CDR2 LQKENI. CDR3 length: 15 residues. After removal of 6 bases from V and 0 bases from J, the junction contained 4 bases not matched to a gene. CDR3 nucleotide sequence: TGTGCCAGCTCCCAAGGACAGGGCTCTGGAAACACCATATATTTT. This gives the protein CASSQGQGSGNTIYF.

CDR3 nucleotide sequence: TGTGCCAGCAGCTGGGGCAGGTCAGAGACCCAGTACTTC. It codes for CASSWGRSETQYF. V usage is TRBV11-2 and J usage is TRBJ2-5, with a possible D match to TRBD1 (5 bases). V lost 4 bases, J lost 4 bases, and 10 bases lay in between. In germline, CDR1 is SGHAT, CDR2 FQNNGV. CDR3 length: 13 amino acids.

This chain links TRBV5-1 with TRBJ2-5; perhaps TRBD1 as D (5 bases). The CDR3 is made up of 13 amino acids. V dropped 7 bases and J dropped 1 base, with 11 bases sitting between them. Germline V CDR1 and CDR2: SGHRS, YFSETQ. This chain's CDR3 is CASAPTVQETQYF. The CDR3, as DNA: TGCGCCAGCGCTCCGACAGTCCAAGAGACCCAGTACTTC.

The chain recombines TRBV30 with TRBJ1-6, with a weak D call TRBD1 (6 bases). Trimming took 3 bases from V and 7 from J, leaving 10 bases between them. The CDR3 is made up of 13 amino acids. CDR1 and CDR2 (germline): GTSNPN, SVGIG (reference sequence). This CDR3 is CAWRGTTNSPLHF. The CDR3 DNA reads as TGTGCCTGGAGGGGGACAACAAATTCACCCCTCCACTTT.

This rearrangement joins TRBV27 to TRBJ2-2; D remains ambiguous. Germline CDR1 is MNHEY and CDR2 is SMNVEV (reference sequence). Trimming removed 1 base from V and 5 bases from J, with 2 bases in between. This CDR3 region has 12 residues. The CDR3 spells CASSLLTGELFF. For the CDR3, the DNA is TGTGCCAGCAGTTTATTAACCGGGGAGCTGTTTTTT.

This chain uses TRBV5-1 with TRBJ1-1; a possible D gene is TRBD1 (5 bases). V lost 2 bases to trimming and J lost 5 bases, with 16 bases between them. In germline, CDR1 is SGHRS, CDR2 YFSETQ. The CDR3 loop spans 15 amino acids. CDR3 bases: TGCGCCAGCAGCTTCAGAGCAGGGCGGGAGACTGAAGCTTTCTTT. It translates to CASSFRAGRETEAFF.

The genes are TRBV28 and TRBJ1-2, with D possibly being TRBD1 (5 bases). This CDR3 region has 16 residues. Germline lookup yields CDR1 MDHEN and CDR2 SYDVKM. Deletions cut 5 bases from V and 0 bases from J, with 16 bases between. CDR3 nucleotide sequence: TGTGCCAGCAGTACCCCGAGGACACCTACTAACTATGGCTACACCTTC. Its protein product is CASSTPRTPTNYGYTF.

CDR3 residues: CASSYPDRDAEQYF. CDR3 nucleotide sequence: TGTGCCAGCAGTTACCCGGACAGGGATGCCGAGCAGTACTTC. This chain joins TRBV6-5 and TRBJ2-7; 8 bases line up with TRBD1. CDR3 length equals 14 residues. With 2 bases clipped from V and 6 bases from J, the junction kept 6 bases outside the gene matches. Germline assignment: CDR1 MNHEY and CDR2 SVGAGI.

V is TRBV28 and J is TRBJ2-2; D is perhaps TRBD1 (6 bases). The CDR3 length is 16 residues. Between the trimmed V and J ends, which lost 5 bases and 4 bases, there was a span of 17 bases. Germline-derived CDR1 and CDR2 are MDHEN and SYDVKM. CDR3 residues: CASSRGGGAGTGELFF. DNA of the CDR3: TGTGCCAGCAGTCGTGGTGGGGGCGCAGGCACCGGGGAGCTGTTTTTT.

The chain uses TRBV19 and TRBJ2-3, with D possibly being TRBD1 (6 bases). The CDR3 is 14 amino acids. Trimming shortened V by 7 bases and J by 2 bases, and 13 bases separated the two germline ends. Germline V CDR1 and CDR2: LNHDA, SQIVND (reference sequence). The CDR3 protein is CASTAGAPTDTQYF. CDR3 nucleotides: TGTGCCAGTACCGCAGGGGCTCCCACAGATACGCAGTATTTT. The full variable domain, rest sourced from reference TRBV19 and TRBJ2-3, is DGGITQSPKYLFRKEGQNVTLSCEQNLNHDAMYWYRQDPGQGLRLIYYSQIVNDFQKGDIAEGYSVSREKKESFPLTVTSAQKNPTAFYLCASTAGAPTDTQYFGPGTRLTVL.

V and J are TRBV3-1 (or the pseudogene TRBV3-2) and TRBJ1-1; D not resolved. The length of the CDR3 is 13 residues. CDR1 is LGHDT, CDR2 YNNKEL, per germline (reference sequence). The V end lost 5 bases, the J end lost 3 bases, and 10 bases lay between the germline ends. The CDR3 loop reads CASSATPDTEAFF. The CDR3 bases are TGTGCCAGCAGCGCAACACCCGACACTGAAGCTTTCTTT.

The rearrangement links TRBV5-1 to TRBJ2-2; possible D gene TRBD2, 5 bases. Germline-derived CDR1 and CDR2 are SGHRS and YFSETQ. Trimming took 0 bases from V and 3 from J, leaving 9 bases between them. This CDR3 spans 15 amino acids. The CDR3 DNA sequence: TGCGCCAGCAGCTTGGCTTCGCGGGACACCGGGGAGCTGTTTTTT. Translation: CASSLASRDTGELFF.

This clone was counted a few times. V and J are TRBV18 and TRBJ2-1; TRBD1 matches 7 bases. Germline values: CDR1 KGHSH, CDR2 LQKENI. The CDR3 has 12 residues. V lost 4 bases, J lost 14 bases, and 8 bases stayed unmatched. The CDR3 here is CASSLDREMEFF. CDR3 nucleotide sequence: TGTGCCAGCTCACTCGACAGGGAGATGGAGTTCTTC. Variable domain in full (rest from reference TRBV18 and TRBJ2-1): NAGVMQNPRHLVRRRGQEARLRCSPMKGHSHVYWYRQLPEEGLKFMVYLQKENIIDESGMPKERFSAEFPKEGPSILRIQQVVRGDSAAYFCASSLDREMEFFGPGTRLTVL.